Described below is a single T cell receptor beta chain sequence and its context. Profiling relied on immunoSEQ multiplex PCR, and the TCRdb table lists in-frame clones only, not all of them. The sample has about a million clones; 70% to 85% are singletons. The record originates from a study of shared clonotypes between healthy human individuals. V was pared by 4 bases and J by 4 bases, with 15 bases between. The CDR3 is 15 amino acids. Germline lookup yields CDR1 MNHNS and CDR2 SASEGT. The clonotype originates from a young man in good health. Some clones in this sample may be carry-over from other donors' samples. Material: memory CD4+ T cells from PBMCs. This sample's subset: CD45RA-negative fraction. The J gene is TRBJ2-3, the V gene TRBV6-1; D is unclear. DNA of the CDR3: TGTGCCAGCAGTGGAAACCCCCCCCGGGCAGATACGCAGTATTTT. It codes for CASSGNPPRADTQYF.